These 10 T cell receptor beta chains were all obtained from the same sample, sequenced in a study of blood T cells in healthy people across ages. A second PCR, run for about 7 to 12 cycles, used a sample-barcoded 5' primer plus a J-beta primer mix. MiXCR, run by TCRdb on the 5' RACE reads, gives a single entry per CDR3 protein. Here the sample spans 1.5 million or so distinct CDR3 sequences, 42% being singletons. The material sequenced was blood. These receptors were taken from a woman between 18 and 30 years old in good health.

This clonotype appeared a few times. The CDR3 here is CAIKREVVSYGYTF. CDR3 nucleotide sequence: TGTGCCATCAAACGGGAAGTGGTGAGCTATGGCTACACCTTC. V and J are TRBV10-3 and TRBJ1-2; D call uncertain. The CDR3 runs 14 residues. Germline V gives CDR1 ENHRY, CDR2 SYGVKD. The V end lost 7 bases, the J end lost 4 bases, and 16 bases lay between the germline ends.

This clonotype has a handful of counts. The chain links TRBV6-6 to TRBJ1-2; 7 bases align to TRBD1. V gave up 8 bases and J gave up 3 bases; unmatched junction bases: 15. The V gene's germline CDR1 is MNHNY and CDR2 SVGAGI (reference sequence). This CDR3 contains 16 residues. Here the CDR3 DNA reads TGTGCCAGCTCAGGGGGGGGATGGGGGCGCGACTATGGCTACACCTTC. Translated: CASSGGGWGRDYGYTF.

This clonotype turned up a few times. This sequence joins TRBV14 and TRBJ1-1; a weak D match, TRBD1 (5 bases). CDR1 is SGHDN, CDR2 FVKESK, per germline. The V end was cut by 4 bases, the J end by 0 bases, with 15 bases between. CDR3 length equals 16 residues. The chain's CDR3 is CASSRRQGSVNTEAFF. The CDR3 nucleotides read TGTGCCAGCAGCCGAAGGCAGGGATCCGTGAACACTGAAGCTTTCTTT.

This rearrangement joins TRBV27 to TRBJ1-5, with 11 bases fitting TRBD1. Germline V lookup: CDR1 MNHEY, CDR2 SMNVEV (reference sequence). J lost 5 bases, V lost 6 bases, and 6 bases had no gene match. The CDR3 spans 15 residues. The CDR3 reads CASSLDRGQDQPQHF. The DNA for the CDR3 is TGTGCCAGCAGCTTGGACAGGGGGCAGGATCAGCCCCAGCATTTT.

The chain couples TRBV6-6 to TRBJ1-1, with D unclear. This CDR3 has 16 amino acids. Between the trimmed V and J ends, which lost 0 bases and 4 bases, there was a span of 15 bases. Germline V lookup: CDR1 MNHNY, CDR2 SVGAGI (reference sequence). This CDR3 is CASSYSRVREGTEAFF. The CDR3 nucleotides read TGTGCCAGCAGTTACTCGAGGGTTAGGGAGGGCACTGAAGCTTTCTTT.

This chain joins TRBV6-6 and TRBJ2-5; 11 nucleotides line up with TRBD2. The J call may be faulty, since TRBJ2-7 better matches the DNA end. The CDR3 consists of 12 residues. Germline-derived CDR1 and CDR2 are MNHNY and SVGAGI (reference sequence). CDR3 nucleotides: TGTGTCACCGGGACTAGCGGAAACGAGCAGTACTTC. This sequence encodes CVTGTSGNEQYF.

The chain carries TRBV30 and TRBJ2-1, with 9 positions matching TRBD2. The CDR3 totals 16 residues. V lost 0 bases to trimming and J lost 4 bases; unmatched junction nucleotides: 7. The germline V gene encodes CDR1 GTSNPN and CDR2 SVGIG (reference sequence). The CDR3 bases are TGTGCCTGGAGTGTAGGGGCTAGCGGGGTTTACAATGAGCAGTTCTTC. It translates to CAWSVGASGVYNEQFF.

V usage is TRBV7-2 and J usage is TRBJ2-2; D uncertain. V lost 2 bases to trimming and J lost 7 bases, with 17 bases between them. Germline lookup yields CDR1 SGHTA and CDR2 FQGNSA. The CDR3 sequence is 16 residues long. The CDR3 DNA follows: TGTGCCAGCAGCTTACTTGGCGGTACGGTCGTCGGGGAGCTGTTTTTT. Translating gives CASSLLGGTVVGELFF.

This clonotype was seen only a few times. The chain recombines TRBV27 with TRBJ2-1; tentatively, D is TRBD1 (7 bases). Matching the DNA end better, TRBJ2-7 makes the J call doubtful. Germline CDR1 is MNHEY and CDR2 is SMNVEV (reference sequence). This CDR3 has 15 amino acids. In DNA form, the CDR3 reads TGTGCCAGCACCTTAGGGGGGACAGTATACAATGAGCAGTACTTC. Translating gives CASTLGGTVYNEQYF.

The chain links TRBV30 to TRBJ1-1; D unclear. This CDR3 is built from 10 residues. Germline loops: CDR1 GTSNPN, CDR2 SVGIG (reference sequence). V was pared by 5 bases and J by 5 bases, with 6 bases between. For the CDR3, the DNA is TGTGCCTGGGGGCGGACTGAAGCTTTCTTT. Encoded protein: CAWGRTEAFF.